Listed here are 15 T cell receptor beta chains from one sample, sequenced in a study of OX40 agonist ivuxolimab in advanced cancers. The table came from immunoSEQ multiplex PCR; TCRdb's copy has only in-frame clones and leaves some out. Here the sample spans about 60,000 clones, 90% to 95% being singletons. Specimen: CD4+ or CD8+ T cells sorted from blood, collected in a trial of the OX40 agonist ivuxolimab. The origin of the receptors is an adult with an advanced solid tumor such as melanoma, head and neck, liver or kidney cancer.

The chain has TRBV5-1 and TRBJ2-3, with TRBD2 identical over 10 bases. Germline V gene sequence: CDR1 SGHRS, CDR2 YFSETQ. CDR3 length: 16 amino acids. V was pared by 3 bases and J by 0 bases, with 4 bases of the junction left unmatched. For the CDR3, the DNA is TGCGCCAGCAGCTCCGGACTAGCGGCGAGCACAGATACGCAGTATTTT. The encoded protein is CASSSGLAASTDTQYF.

Regarding this clone: Different DNA sequences within this sample yield the same CDR3. V is TRBV9 and J is TRBJ2-7; 9 bases agree with TRBD2. The CDR3 has 16 amino acids. After removal of 0 bases from V and 2 bases from J, the junction contained 6 bases not matched to a gene. CDR1 is SGDLS, CDR2 YYNGEE, per germline. The CDR3 coding sequence is TGTGCCAGCAGCGTAGGGGGGCGGGAGGGGGCCTACGAGCAGTACTTC. It is translated as CASSVGGREGAYEQYF. The full variable domain, rest sourced from reference TRBV9 and TRBJ2-7, is DSGVTQTPKHLITATGQRVTLRCSPRSGDLSVYWYQQSLDQGLQFLIQYYNGEERAKGNILERFSAQQFPDLHSELNLSSLELGDSALYFCASSVGGREGAYEQYFGPGTRLTVT.

This rearrangement joins TRBV9 to TRBJ2-7; 8 nucleotides agree with TRBD2. J was trimmed by 3 bases and V by 0 bases; bases with no gene match: 5. CDR1 and CDR2 from the germline V gene are SGDLS and YYNGEE. The CDR3 runs to 15 residues. The CDR3 DNA reads as TGTGCCAGCAGCGTAGCCGGGCTAGCGGGCTACGAGCAGTACTTC. Its translation: CASSVAGLAGYEQYF.

The chain couples TRBV19 to TRBJ1-5; D uncertain. Trimming removed 2 bases from V and 0 bases from J, with 8 bases in between. Germline-derived CDR1 and CDR2 are LNHDA and SQIVND (reference sequence). The CDR3 is made up of 15 amino acids. In nucleotides, the CDR3 is TGTGCCAGTAGTATATGGGGTGGTAGCAATCAGCCCCAGCATTTT. Its protein product is CASSIWGGSNQPQHF.

V is TRBV6-5 and J is TRBJ1-1; D is unclear. Trimming shortened V by 2 bases and J by 7 bases, and 14 bases separated the two germline ends. Per germline, CDR1 MNHEY and CDR2 SVGAGI. The CDR3 is 14 amino acids. The CDR3 loop is CASSYAQEVGEAFF. The CDR3, as DNA: TGTGCCAGCAGTTACGCCCAGGAGGTAGGTGAAGCTTTCTTT.

This chain joins TRBV4-3 and TRBJ1-5; TRBD1 might be the D (5 bases). Per the germline V gene, CDR1 is LGHNA and CDR2 is YSLEER. CDR3 size: 15 residues. Trimming stripped 0 bases from V and 6 bases from J, with 12 bases between. CDR3 sequence: CASSQDWPGTQPQHF. CDR3 bases: TGCGCCAGCAGCCAAGACTGGCCAGGGACTCAGCCCCAGCATTTT.

This clone was picked up one time. The genes are TRBV18 and TRBJ1-5; the D is unclear. V was trimmed by 4 bases and J by 3 bases, leaving 16 bases between them. Germline CDR1 is KGHSH and CDR2 is LQKENI. CDR3 length: 16 amino acids. CDR3 DNA sequence: TGTGCCAGCTCACTGAACTGGAGAATTGACAATCAGCCCCAGCATTTT. It codes for CASSLNWRIDNQPQHF.

Only a few counts were recorded for this clone. The V and J genes are TRBV25-1 and TRBJ1-1, with D tentatively TRBD1 (5 bases). Looked up from germline, CDR1 is MGHDK and CDR2 is SYGVNS. Deletions cut 3 bases from V and 3 bases from J, with 14 bases between. The CDR3 is 15 residues long. The CDR3 DNA sequence: TGTGCCAGCAGTGAGTTGAAGGGGCGGGACACTGAAGCTTTCTTT. This codes for CASSELKGRDTEAFF.

This clone was seen just once. The rearrangement joins TRBV7-2 to TRBJ1-3, with D hard to call. This CDR3 spans 16 amino acids. Germline CDR1 and CDR2: SGHTA and FQGNSA. V was shortened by 0 bases and J by 0 bases, with 9 bases between the two germline ends. CDR3 sequence: CASSLARSRSGNTIYF. The DNA for the CDR3 is TGTGCCAGCAGCTTAGCTCGGTCTCGCTCTGGAAACACCATATATTTT. The whole variable domain, remainder taken from reference TRBV7-2 and TRBJ1-3, is GAGVSQSPSNKVTEKGKDVELRCDPISGHTALYWYRQSLGQGLEFLIYFQGNSAPDKSGLPSDRFSAERTGGSVSTLTIQRTQQEDSAVYLCASSLARSRSGNTIYFGEGSWLTVV.

The CDR3 region is CASSPGKNTEAFF. Written as DNA, the CDR3 is TGTGCCAGTAGTCCAGGGAAGAACACTGAAGCTTTCTTT. J is TRBJ1-1 and V is TRBV19; D is perhaps TRBD1 (5 bases). There are 13 residues in the CDR3. Deletions cut 5 bases from V and 1 base from J, with 8 bases between. CDR1 and CDR2 from the germline V gene are LNHDA and SQIVND (reference sequence).

The chain links TRBV10-3 to TRBJ2-3, with 13 bases matching TRBD2. J lost 4 bases, V lost 5 bases, and 6 bases had no gene match. This CDR3 has 16 amino acids. The germline V gene encodes CDR1 ENHRY and CDR2 SYGVKD. For the CDR3, the DNA is TGTGCCATCAGTAGGACTAGCGGGAGTTCTGCAGATACGCAGTATTTT. This codes for CAISRTSGSSADTQYF.

The table lists this clone with a few counts. V and J are TRBV28 and TRBJ2-7, with D possibly matching TRBD2 (6 bases). This CDR3 contains 16 residues. Trimming cost V 4 bases and J 0 bases, with 16 bases left between them. Germline lookup yields CDR1 MDHEN and CDR2 SYDVKM. This chain's CDR3 is CASSSRILGGSYEQYF. DNA of the CDR3: TGTGCCAGCAGTTCCCGAATACTCGGGGGCTCCTACGAGCAGTACTTC.

The V gene is TRBV6-1, the J gene TRBJ2-5; D could derive from TRBD1 or TRBD2 (6 bases each). CDR1 is MNHNS and CDR2 is SASEGT in the germline V gene. Trimming pared 4 bases from V and 5 bases from J, leaving 14 bases between. The CDR3 spans 14 residues. The CDR3 here is CASSGRWGAETQYF. As DNA, the CDR3 is TGTGCCAGCAGTGGCCGATGGGGGGCTGAGACCCAGTACTTC.

The chain uses TRBV14 and TRBJ2-7; a possible D gene is TRBD1 (6 bases). This CDR3 is built from 14 residues. CDR1 is SGHDN, CDR2 FVKESK, per germline. Trimming cost V 0 bases and J 5 bases, with 11 bases left between them. The CDR3 reads CASSQDGQGNEQYF. The CDR3 nucleotides read TGTGCCAGCAGCCAAGATGGCCAGGGGAACGAGCAGTACTTC. Variable domain in full (rest from reference TRBV14 and TRBJ2-7): EAGVTQFPSHSVIEKGQTVTLRCDPISGHDNLYWYRRVMGKEIKFLLHFVKESKQDESGMPNNRFLAERTGGTYSTLKVQPAELEDSGVYFCASSQDGQGNEQYFGPGTRLTVT.

The table lists this clone with a count of one. The chain employs TRBV7-9 and TRBJ1-1; D ambiguous. With 4 bases removed from V and 2 bases from J, the gap between germline ends came to 17 bases. The CDR3 loop spans 16 amino acids. Germline V gene data show CDR1 as SEHNR and CDR2 as FQNEAQ (reference sequence). Here the CDR3 reads CASSSQASGINTEAFF. CDR3 DNA: TGTGCCAGCAGCTCCCAGGCCTCGGGGATTAACACTGAAGCTTTCTTT.